The 25 T cell receptor beta chains presented below share a single source sample, sequenced in a study of T cell responses to AZD1222 COVID-19 vaccine. Using immunoSEQ multiplex PCR, the repertoire was profiled, and TCRdb retains in-frame clones only, with some absent. Of 95,000 to 100,000 clones in the sample, about 81% were seen once. The sequenced sample was peripheral blood, obtained 28 days after the second AZD1222 dose. Source of these receptors: an adult who received the AZD1222 COVID-19 vaccine.

This chain joins TRBV19 and TRBJ1-1, with a possible D match to TRBD1 (6 bases). Looked up from germline, CDR1 is LNHDA and CDR2 is SQIVND (reference sequence). The CDR3 sequence is 15 residues long. Trimming took 8 bases from V and 1 from J, leaving 17 bases between them. The CDR3 nucleotides are TGTGCCAGTGCCAAGGGGGGGATCCAGAACACTGAAGCTTTCTTT. Its protein is CASAKGGIQNTEAFF.

This rearrangement joins TRBV25-1 to TRBJ2-4; possibly TRBD2 for D (6 bases). Per the germline V gene, CDR1 is MGHDK and CDR2 is SYGVNS. This CDR3 is built from 17 residues. The germline V and J ends were trimmed by 4 bases and 0 bases, with 16 bases remaining between them. CDR3 amino acids: CASSVAGGGLAKNIQYF. The CDR3, as DNA: TGTGCCAGCAGTGTGGCCGGGGGAGGATTAGCCAAAAACATTCAGTACTTC.

This clone was picked up many times. The chain has TRBV7-9 and TRBJ2-7; no clear D. Germline CDR1 reads SEHNR; CDR2 reads FQNEAQ (reference sequence). V was trimmed by 5 bases and J by 4 bases, leaving 9 bases between them. The CDR3 has 12 residues. DNA for the CDR3: TGTGCCAGCAGCCCCGGAATTTACGAGCAGTACTTC. This encodes CASSPGIYEQYF.

The chain uses TRBV10-1 and TRBJ2-7; no clear D gene. The germline V gene encodes CDR1 WNHNN and CDR2 SYGVQD (reference sequence). CDR3 size: 11 residues. Trimming shortened V by 6 bases and J by 1 base, and 4 bases separated the two germline ends. The CDR3 DNA is TGCGCCAGCAGCGATTCCTACGAGCAGTACTTC. Its protein product is CASSDSYEQYF.

This rearrangement joins TRBV27 to TRBJ2-6; D tentatively fits TRBD1 or TRBD2 (5 bases each). Germline V gene data show CDR1 as MNHEY and CDR2 as SMNVEV (reference sequence). Trimming took off 6 bases at V and 3 bases at J, with 9 bases between the two ends. This CDR3 region has 14 residues. CDR3 sequence: CASRQGVGANVLTF. The CDR3 nucleotides are TGTGCCAGCAGGCAGGGAGTTGGGGCCAACGTCCTGACTTTC. The whole variable domain, filled in from reference TRBV27 and TRBJ2-6, reads EAQVTQNPRYLITVTGKKLTVTCSQNMNHEYMSWYRQDPGLGLRQIYYSMNVEVTDKGDVPEGYKVSRKEKRNFPLILESPSPNQTSLYFCASRQGVGANVLTFGAGSRLTVL.

This chain connects TRBV4-3 to TRBJ2-3; D not resolved. The germline CDR1 and CDR2 sequences are LGHNA and YSLEER. V dropped 1 base and J dropped 7 bases, with 9 bases sitting between them. This CDR3 is built from 13 residues. The CDR3 is CASSQGIENTQYF. The CDR3 region has the DNA TGCGCCAGCAGCCAAGGGATTGAGAATACGCAGTATTTT.

The V gene is TRBV10-3, the J gene TRBJ1-3, with a possible D match to TRBD1 (6 bases). V was shortened by 1 base and J by 0 bases, with 10 bases between the two germline ends. The length of the CDR3 is 16 residues. Germline lookup yields CDR1 ENHRY and CDR2 SYGVKD. DNA for the CDR3: TGTGCCATCAGTGAGTTGAGAGGGGGCTCTGGAAACACCATATATTTT. Protein product: CAISELRGGSGNTIYF.

The chain combines TRBV6-5 with TRBJ1-4; 8 bases fit TRBD1. Germline CDR1 reads MNHEY; CDR2 reads SVGAGI. The CDR3 consists of 15 residues. The trim removed 5 bases at V and 6 bases at J, leaving 8 bases unmatched. CDR3 protein: CASSQLGQAYEKLFF. DNA for the CDR3: TGTGCCAGCAGTCAACTGGGACAGGCTTATGAAAAACTGTTTTTT.

J is TRBJ2-1 and V is TRBV7-3, with TRBD1 matching over 10 bases. The CDR3 length is 15 residues. Germline trimming cut 5 bases from V and 4 bases from J; bases unmatched to any gene: 5. CDR1 SGHTA and CDR2 FQGTGA come from the germline V gene. DNA for the CDR3: TGTGCCAGCAGCCTAGGGGGACAGGGGTACAATGAGCAGTTCTTC. Its protein product is CASSLGGQGYNEQFF.

V and J are TRBV7-3 and TRBJ2-1; D may be TRBD2 (6 bases). V lost 4 bases, J lost 8 bases, and 9 bases lay in between. The CDR3 consists of 12 residues. The V gene's germline CDR1 is SGHTA and CDR2 FQGTGA. CDR3 sequence (DNA): TGTGCCAGCAGCTCCGGGGGTTATGAGCAGTTCTTC. This codes for CASSSGGYEQFF.

This chain joins TRBV3-1 (or the pseudogene TRBV3-2) and TRBJ1-1; no definite D call. Germline-derived CDR1 and CDR2 are LGHDT and YNNKEL (reference sequence). There are 13 residues in the CDR3. The V gene lost 1 base and the J gene lost 1 base, with 4 bases spanning the gap. The CDR3 region is CASSQVANTEAFF. Here the CDR3 DNA reads TGTGCCAGCAGCCAAGTTGCGAACACTGAAGCTTTCTTT.

This chain joins TRBV18 and TRBJ1-2; D is unclear. Trimming removed 0 bases at V and 2 bases at J, with 10 bases between. Germline V CDR1 and CDR2: KGHSH, LQKENI. The CDR3 is 15 amino acids. The CDR3 nucleotides read TGTGCCAGCTCACCACCAGCCAGCCCAAACTATGGCTACACCTTC. This sequence encodes CASSPPASPNYGYTF.

The rearrangement links TRBV18 to TRBJ1-2; 12 bases fit TRBD1. This CDR3 is built from 15 residues. Germline V gene sequence: CDR1 KGHSH, CDR2 LQKENI. Losses at the gene ends were 5 bases for V and 6 bases for J; bases not matched to a gene: 7. Here the CDR3 DNA reads TGTGCCAGCTCAACGGGACAGGGGGCGTTCAATGGCTACACCTTC. It encodes CASSTGQGAFNGYTF.

The chain has TRBV11-2 and TRBJ1-1; D is undetermined. CDR3 length: 13 residues. The V and J ends lost 2 bases and 1 base respectively, with 5 bases between them. Germline values: CDR1 SGHAT, CDR2 FQNNGV. The CDR3 coding sequence is TGTGCCAGCAGCTTATCTCCGAACACTGAAGCTTTCTTT. It codes for CASSLSPNTEAFF.

The chain is built from TRBV10-3 and TRBJ2-3; D call uncertain. CDR1 is ENHRY, CDR2 SYGVKD, per germline. The CDR3 is 14 amino acids. Deletions cut 0 bases from V and 7 bases from J, with 11 bases between. CDR3 residues: CAISESQGVHTQYF. The CDR3 bases are TGTGCCATCAGTGAGTCTCAAGGTGTGCATACGCAGTATTTT.

This chain connects TRBV19 to TRBJ1-2, with 9 bases aligning to TRBD1. The CDR3 has 14 amino acids. Germline V gene lookup returns CDR1 LNHDA and CDR2 SQIVND (reference sequence). V shed 8 bases and J 5 bases; nucleotides not matched to a gene: 9. The CDR3 loop is CASLGQGFLYGYTF. The DNA for the CDR3 is TGTGCCAGTCTGGGACAGGGCTTTTTATATGGCTACACCTTC.

The genes are TRBV21-1 and TRBJ2-3; TRBD2 reflects the table's D call only, with no check against the DNA. TRBV21-1 is marked as a pseudogene. CDR3 length: 19 residues. The CDR3 here is CASSYSSRTSGRVSDTQYF. For the CDR3, the DNA is TGTGCCAGCAGCTATAGTAGTAGGACTAGCGGGAGGGTGTCAGATACGCAGTATTTT.

This chain uses TRBV5-1 with TRBJ1-1; D not certain. Germline values: CDR1 SGHRS, CDR2 YFSETQ. V lost 0 bases and J lost 1, with 7 bases in between. The CDR3 extends over 14 amino acids. The CDR3 loop is CASSLGDGNTEAFF. DNA of the CDR3: TGCGCCAGCAGCTTGGGGGATGGGAACACTGAAGCTTTCTTT.

V gene TRBV3-1 (or the pseudogene TRBV3-2) combines with J gene TRBJ2-5, with D perhaps TRBD1 (6 bases). Germline CDR1 LGHDT, CDR2 YNNKEL (reference sequence). The CDR3 covers 17 residues. The ends were cut back, 4 bases at V and 4 bases at J, with 22 bases in the middle. The CDR3 bases are TGTGCCAGCAGCCCCCAATCATGGCCCGCGACAGGAGAGACCCAGTACTTC. It yields the protein CASSPQSWPATGETQYF.

The CDR3 sequence: CASSTFSEYEQYF. The CDR3 DNA reads TGCGCCAGCAGCACTTTCTCAGAATACGAGCAGTACTTC. This rearrangement joins TRBV5-1 to TRBJ2-7; D remains ambiguous. Trimming removed 4 bases from V and 4 bases from J, with 12 bases in between. There are 13 residues in the CDR3. Germline assignment: CDR1 SGHRS and CDR2 YFSETQ.

Note on this clone: At one end the junction does not follow the germline gene, possibly because of a read error. This CDR3 is CASSDPHRVHLDF. DNA of the CDR3: TGTGCCAGCAGTGACCCACACAGGGTCCATCTTGATTTT. V gene TRBV6-2 or TRBV6-3 combines with J gene TRBJ1-3; perhaps TRBD1 as D (6 bases). The CDR3 is 13 amino acids. Germline CDR1 is MNHEY and CDR2 is SVGEGT.

This chain links TRBV18 with TRBJ2-2, with TRBD2 matching over 12 bases. The CDR3 loop spans 17 amino acids. Germline V gene sequence: CDR1 KGHSH, CDR2 LQKENI. Losses at the gene ends were 4 bases for V and 2 bases for J; bases not matched to a gene: 5. CDR3 nucleotide sequence: TGTGCCAGCTCACTCGGACTAGCGGGGCCAAACACCGGGGAGCTGTTTTTT. This gives the protein CASSLGLAGPNTGELFF.

This clone occurred once. The chain employs TRBV19 and TRBJ1-1; possible D gene TRBD1, 6 bases. Germline CDR1 and CDR2: LNHDA and SQIVND (reference sequence). Trimming took 6 bases from V and 3 from J, leaving 20 bases between them. The CDR3 is 16 residues long. The CDR3 region is CASSLQRGSTHTEAFF. CDR3 coding DNA: TGTGCCAGTAGCCTACAAAGGGGGTCAACGCACACTGAAGCTTTCTTT.

This clone has only one observation. This chain joins TRBV27 and TRBJ2-3; TRBD2 might be the D (6 bases). V was clipped by 7 bases and J by 6 bases, with 14 bases between them. In germline, CDR1 is MNHEY, CDR2 SMNVEV (reference sequence). The CDR3 consists of 13 residues. The CDR3 bases are TGTGCCAGCACTTTGGGAGGCGGCGATACGCAGTATTTT. Amino acids: CASTLGGGDTQYF.

The V and J genes are TRBV7-9 and TRBJ2-2; weak D call: TRBD2 (6 bases). V dropped 3 bases and J dropped 4 bases, with 12 bases sitting between them. Germline CDR1 SEHNR, CDR2 FQNEAQ (reference sequence). The CDR3 loop spans 15 amino acids. The CDR3 nucleotides are TGTGCCAGCAGCTTGACCAGGGAGGCCACCGGGGAGCTGTTTTTT. It yields the protein CASSLTREATGELFF.